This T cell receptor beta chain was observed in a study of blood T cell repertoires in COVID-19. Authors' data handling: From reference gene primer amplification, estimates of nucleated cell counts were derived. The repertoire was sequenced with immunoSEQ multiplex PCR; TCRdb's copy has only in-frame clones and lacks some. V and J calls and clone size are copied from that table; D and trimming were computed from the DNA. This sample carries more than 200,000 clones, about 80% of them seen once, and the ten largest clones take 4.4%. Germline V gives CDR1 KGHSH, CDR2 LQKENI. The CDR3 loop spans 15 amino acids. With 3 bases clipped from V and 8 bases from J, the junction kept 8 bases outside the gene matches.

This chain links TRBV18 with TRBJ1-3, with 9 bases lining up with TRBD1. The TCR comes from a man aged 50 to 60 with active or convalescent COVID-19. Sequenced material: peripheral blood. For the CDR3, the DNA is TGTGCCAGCTCACCCGGACAGGGGCATTCGGACACCATATATTTT. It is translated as CASSPGQGHSDTIYF. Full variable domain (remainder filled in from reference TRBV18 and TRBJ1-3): NAGVMQNPRHLVRRRGQEARLRCSPMKGHSHVYWYRQLPEEGLKFMVYLQKENIIDESGMPKERFSAEFPKEGPSILRIQQVVRGDSAAYFCASSPGQGHSDTIYFGEGSWLTVV.